A single sample gave rise to the 26 T cell receptor beta chains below, sequenced in a study of blood T cell repertoires in COVID-19. Data came from immunoSEQ multiplex PCR; TCRdb stores just in-frame clones and leaves some out. Of about 250,000 clones in the sample, 86% were seen once. The specimen was peripheral blood. The receptors come from a woman aged 60 to 75 who had recovered from COVID-19.

The chain has TRBV4-3 and TRBJ2-7; tentatively, D is TRBD1 (5 bases). The CDR3 has 13 amino acids. Germline CDR1 is LGHNA and CDR2 is YSLEER. Trimming took off 2 bases at V and 1 base at J, with 6 bases between the two ends. The CDR3 sequence: CASSQYRSYEQYF. CDR3 DNA sequence: TGCGCCAGCAGCCAATACAGGTCCTACGAGCAGTACTTC.

The chain links TRBV10-3 to TRBJ1-6; TRBD1 might be the D (6 bases). The CDR3 is made up of 13 amino acids. Germline CDR1 reads ENHRY; CDR2 reads SYGVKD. V shed 11 bases and J shed 7 bases, with 15 bases lying between them. The CDR3 DNA sequence: TGTGCCTCACTACAGGGTCGGAATTCACCCCTCCACTTT. Residues: CASLQGRNSPLHF.

The gene calls are TRBV4-3 and TRBJ1-5; D gene unclear. Trimming left V 1 base short and J 5 bases short, with 18 bases between. The CDR3 totals 17 residues. In germline, CDR1 is LGHNA, CDR2 YSLEER. The CDR3 DNA follows: TGCGCCAGCAGCCAAGTTAAAGGCGGAAGCTCCTATCAGCCCCAGCATTTT. It specifies CASSQVKGGSSYQPQHF.

V and J are TRBV18 and TRBJ2-1, with TRBD1 matching over 7 bases. The CDR3 spans 15 residues. The ends lost 1 base at V and 7 bases at J; junction bases unmatched: 7. The germline V gene has CDR1 KGHSH and CDR2 LQKENI. This CDR3 reads CASSPRTGEVNEQFF. CDR3 sequence (DNA): TGTGCCAGCTCACCACGCACAGGGGAAGTAAATGAGCAGTTCTTC. The full variable domain, completed using reference TRBV18 and TRBJ2-1, is NAGVMQNPRHLVRRRGQEARLRCSPMKGHSHVYWYRQLPEEGLKFMVYLQKENIIDESGMPKERFSAEFPKEGPSILRIQQVVRGDSAAYFCASSPRTGEVNEQFFGPGTRLTVL.

The chain recombines TRBV4-1 with TRBJ2-7; tentative D call: TRBD1 (5 bases). The CDR3 is 14 amino acids. Germline lookup yields CDR1 MGHRA and CDR2 YSYEKL. V dropped 3 bases and J dropped 2 bases, with 11 bases sitting between them. The CDR3 spells CASSQATATYEQYF. In DNA form, the CDR3 reads TGCGCCAGCAGCCAGGCGACAGCTACCTACGAGCAGTACTTC.

The chain couples TRBV5-4 to TRBJ2-1, with 13 bases aligning to TRBD2. The trim removed 4 bases at V and 12 bases at J, leaving 10 bases unmatched. Germline CDR1 SGHNT, CDR2 YYREEE (reference sequence). CDR3 length: 15 residues. CDR3 sequence reads: CASSPGLAGDRSQFF. In DNA form, the CDR3 reads TGTGCCAGCAGCCCCGGACTAGCGGGGGATAGGTCGCAGTTCTTC.

The chain recombines TRBV5-4 with TRBJ2-1; 7 bases are a match to TRBD1. Germline lookup yields CDR1 SGHNT and CDR2 YYREEE (reference sequence). After removal of 5 bases from V and 3 bases from J, the junction contained 5 bases not matched to a gene. This CDR3 contains 14 residues. CDR3: CASRLQGNYNEQFF. The CDR3, as DNA: TGTGCCAGCAGACTACAGGGGAACTACAATGAGCAGTTCTTC. Variable domain in full (rest from reference TRBV5-4 and TRBJ2-1): ETGVTQSPTHLIKTRGQQVTLRCSSQSGHNTVSWYQQALGQGPQFIFQYYREEENGRGNFPPRFSGLQFPNYSSELNVNALELDDSALYLCASRLQGNYNEQFFGPGTRLTVL.

The CDR3 DNA is TGTGCCAGCAGCTTAGGGGAGCGGGGGCAAGAGACCCAGTACTTC. Translation gives CASSLGERGQETQYF. V usage is TRBV11-3 and J usage is TRBJ2-5; the match to TRBD2 covers 8 bases. This CDR3 is 15 amino acids long. Germline V CDR1 and CDR2: SGHNT, YENEEA. With V trimmed by 1 base and J by 2 bases, 3 bases remained unmatched.

The chain links TRBV27 to TRBJ2-5; D might be TRBD1 (6 bases). The CDR3 has 13 amino acids. CDR1 is MNHEY, CDR2 SMNVEV, per germline (reference sequence). The V end was cut by 4 bases, the J end by 3 bases, with 9 bases between. CDR3 residues: CASSSQGKETQYF. The CDR3 DNA is TGTGCCAGCAGTTCACAGGGTAAAGAGACCCAGTACTTC.

Comments on this clone: The germline gene is not matched at one end of the junction; a read error may be the cause. The sample has other DNA sequences that encode this CDR3 too. The V gene is TRBV11-3, the J gene TRBJ2-3; D perhaps matches TRBD2 (6 bases). This CDR3 comprises 15 residues. From germline, CDR1 is SGHNT and CDR2 YENEEA. For the CDR3, the DNA is TGCGCCAGCAGCCCCGGAGGGGCAACCACAGATACGCAGTATTTT. The encoded protein is CASSPGGATTDTQYF.

The rearrangement links TRBV6-5 to TRBJ2-7; 7 bases are shared with TRBD1. The J segment lost 3 bases and the V segment lost 4 bases, leaving 9 bases of the junction unmatched. This CDR3 spans 15 amino acids. Per germline, CDR1 MNHEY and CDR2 SVGAGI. CDR3 amino acids: CASSWSRDSLYEQYF. The CDR3 DNA reads TGTGCCAGCAGTTGGTCCCGGGACAGTCTCTACGAGCAGTACTTC.

The chain recombines TRBV19 with TRBJ1-4, with D possibly being TRBD1 (6 bases). The V gene lost 1 base and the J gene lost 0 bases, with 9 bases spanning the gap. The CDR3 spans 16 residues. Per germline, CDR1 LNHDA and CDR2 SQIVND (reference sequence). This CDR3 reads CASSIGQEATNEKLFF. In DNA form, the CDR3 reads TGTGCCAGTAGTATAGGACAGGAGGCAACTAATGAAAAACTGTTTTTT.

This clone was detected only once. The chain recombines TRBV7-2 with TRBJ1-1; perhaps TRBD1 as D (5 bases). The germline CDR1 and CDR2 sequences are SGHTA and FQGNSA. This CDR3 is built from 14 residues. Between the trimmed V and J ends, which lost 7 bases and 0 bases, there was a span of 12 bases. The CDR3: CASTVDRVNTEAFF. DNA for the CDR3: TGTGCCAGCACCGTAGACAGAGTGAACACTGAAGCTTTCTTT.

The chain couples TRBV28 to TRBJ2-5, with D possibly TRBD2 on 6 matching bases. V lost 2 bases to trimming and J lost 5 bases, with 12 bases between them. CDR3 length: 14 amino acids. CDR1 and CDR2 (germline): MDHEN, SYDVKM. The CDR3 region is CASSLGQGGETQYF. CDR3 nucleotide sequence: TGTGCCAGCAGTTTAGGTCAGGGAGGCGAGACCCAGTACTTC.

V gene TRBV3-1 (or the pseudogene TRBV3-2) combines with J gene TRBJ1-5; D gene unclear. V lost 4 bases and J lost 5, with 15 bases in between. CDR1 LGHDT and CDR2 YNNKEL come from the germline V gene (reference sequence). This CDR3 is 15 amino acids long. The DNA for the CDR3 is TGTGCCAGCAGCCTCTCGGGAAACCCATATCAGCCCCAGCATTTT. Encoded protein: CASSLSGNPYQPQHF.

The J gene is TRBJ1-3, the V gene TRBV2; no clear D. Germline assignment: CDR1 SNHLY and CDR2 FYNNEI. V was trimmed by 6 bases and J by 3 bases, leaving 6 bases between them. The CDR3 loop spans 12 amino acids. The CDR3 is CASRQIGNTIYF. CDR3 sequence (DNA): TGTGCCAGCAGGCAGATTGGAAACACCATATATTTT.

The rearrangement joins TRBV21-1 to TRBJ2-7; the DNA was not used to check the table's D call, TRBD2. TRBV21-1 is a pseudogene. This CDR3 has 16 amino acids. This CDR3 is CASSKRSSGGSYEQYF. As DNA, the CDR3 is TGTGCCAGCAGCAAAAGGAGTAGCGGGGGCTCCTACGAGCAGTACTTC.

The V gene is TRBV7-6, the J gene TRBJ2-2, with TRBD1 as a possible D gene (5 bases). CDR1 is SGHVS and CDR2 is FNYEAQ in the germline V gene. Deletions cut 5 bases from V and 1 base from J, with 17 bases between. This CDR3 is 17 amino acids long. The CDR3 coding sequence is TGTGCCAGCAGCCCGAGAGGACATACCCAGAACACCGGGGAGCTGTTTTTT. Protein: CASSPRGHTQNTGELFF.

The chain links TRBV7-6 to TRBJ2-7, with D uncertain. Germline V gives CDR1 SGHVS, CDR2 FNYEAQ. CDR3 length: 15 amino acids. V was clipped by 0 bases and J by 6 bases, with 15 bases between them. The DNA of the CDR3 is TGTGCCAGCAGCTTAGCCGGTCGAATAAGGAGCGAGCAGTACTTC. The encoded protein is CASSLAGRIRSEQYF.

The chain uses TRBV5-1 and TRBJ2-6, with TRBD2 matching over 7 bases. Germline CDR1 is SGHRS and CDR2 is YFSETQ. The length of the CDR3 is 15 residues. The junction had 1 base not matched to a gene; V was cut back by 4 bases and J by 0 bases. CDR3 sequence reads: CASSAGASGANVLTF. CDR3 DNA: TGCGCCAGCAGCGCGGGAGCCTCTGGGGCCAACGTCCTGACTTTC.

The rearrangement joins TRBV5-1 to TRBJ2-5; tentative D call: TRBD2 (6 bases). CDR1 is SGHRS and CDR2 is YFSETQ in the germline V gene. Trimming pared 4 bases from V and 4 bases from J, leaving 17 bases between. The CDR3 has 15 residues. CDR3 nucleotide sequence: TGCGCCAGCAGCATCCGGACGGGACTTACAGAGACCCAGTACTTC. Residues: CASSIRTGLTETQYF.

The chain uses TRBV4-2 and TRBJ2-2; possible D gene TRBD2, 6 bases. The CDR3 is 16 residues long. The germline V and J ends were trimmed by 0 bases and 1 base, with 9 bases remaining between them. Germline V gene lookup returns CDR1 LGHNA and CDR2 YNFKEQ. In DNA, the CDR3 is TGTGCCAGCAGCCAAGAGTTGGGGGGGAACACCGGGGAGCTGTTTTTT. As protein: CASSQELGGNTGELFF.

The CDR3 DNA sequence: TGTGCCAGCAGCCAAGTGGTGGGCGCCGCTCACTATGGCTACACCTTC. Residues: CASSQVVGAAHYGYTF. The V and J genes are TRBV3-1 (or the pseudogene TRBV3-2) and TRBJ1-2; D ambiguous. The ends were cut back, 1 base at V and 3 bases at J, with 15 bases in the middle. Looked up from germline, CDR1 is LGHDT and CDR2 is YNNKEL (reference sequence). The CDR3 runs to 16 residues.

This clone was counted a single time. This chain uses TRBV27 with TRBJ1-2, with 10 bases identical to TRBD1. Germline CDR1 MNHEY, CDR2 SMNVEV (reference sequence). The CDR3 loop spans 15 amino acids. J was trimmed by 10 bases and V by 10 bases; bases with no gene match: 18. The CDR3 DNA is TGTGCCACCATTGATGACAGGGGGCTTACTCCCATCTACACCTTC. Its translation is CATIDDRGLTPIYTF.

This clone was found once. The chain carries TRBV9 and TRBJ2-1, with D possibly matching TRBD1 (5 bases). The germline V gene has CDR1 SGDLS and CDR2 YYNGEE. CDR3 length equals 14 residues. The V gene lost 3 bases and the J gene lost 4 bases, with 11 bases spanning the gap. In nucleotides, the CDR3 is TGTGCCAGCAGCGCCCGTTCAGGGTACAATGAGCAGTTCTTC. It translates to CASSARSGYNEQFF.

The chain uses TRBV7-2 and TRBJ2-1, with TRBD2 matching over 8 bases. CDR1 and CDR2 (germline): SGHTA, FQGNSA. With 8 bases clipped from V and 15 bases from J, the junction kept 15 bases outside the gene matches. The CDR3 totals 13 residues. The DNA of the CDR3 is TGTGCCAGCGCTCCCGAACGGGGACTAGACCCGTTCTTC. Amino acid sequence: CASAPERGLDPFF.